The 8 T cell receptor beta chains in this list originate from one sample, sequenced in a study of early T cells in non-severe SARS-CoV-2 infection. Each CDR3 protein gets one entry after TCRdb re-called the 5' RACE reads with MiXCR. Among more than 65,000 distinct CDR3 sequences listed, over 9% were seen once. The specimen was whole blood. Receptors originate from an adult who was a healthcare worker with PCR-confirmed SARS-CoV-2 infection or an uninfected control (not recorded which).

This chain connects TRBV27 to TRBJ1-2; D is perhaps TRBD1 (6 bases). The V end was cut by 4 bases, the J end by 4 bases, with 10 bases between. The CDR3 covers 13 residues. CDR1 and CDR2 from the germline V gene are MNHEY and SMNVEV (reference sequence). The CDR3 nucleotides are TGTGCCAGCAGTTCGGGACATCTCTATGGCTACACCTTC. Residues: CASSSGHLYGYTF.

There are a few counts of this clonotype. The genes are TRBV28 and TRBJ2-2, with D perhaps matching TRBD2 (7 bases). The germline CDR1 and CDR2 sequences are MDHEN and SYDVKM. The V gene lost 1 base and the J gene lost 0 bases, with 15 bases spanning the gap. The CDR3 sequence is 18 residues long. CDR3 nucleotides: TGTGCCAGCAGTTTATTGGCCCTGGGGGGGCCGAACACCGGGGAGCTGTTTTTT. Encoded protein: CASSLLALGGPNTGELFF.

This clonotype was counted ten times or more. The chain combines TRBV9 with TRBJ1-4; 9 bases map to TRBD1. The germline V gene has CDR1 SGDLS and CDR2 YYNGEE. After removal of 6 bases from V and 5 bases from J, the junction contained 5 bases not matched to a gene. The CDR3 spans 14 residues. The CDR3 bases are TGTGCCAGCAACGCCGGGACAGGGAATGAAAAACTGTTTTTT. Translating gives CASNAGTGNEKLFF.

This clonotype has just a few counts. The chain employs TRBV7-9 and TRBJ2-5, with a tentative D call TRBD1 (7 bases). Germline V lookup: CDR1 SEHNR, CDR2 FQNEAQ (reference sequence). CDR3 length equals 15 residues. V lost 3 bases, J lost 2 bases, and 13 bases lay in between. The CDR3 region has the DNA TGTGCCAGCAGCTTCGGCAGGGGGGCTCAAGAGACCCAGTACTTC. Translating gives CASSFGRGAQETQYF. Full variable domain (outside the CDR3, taken from reference TRBV7-9 and TRBJ2-5): DTGVSQNPRHKITKRGQNVTFRCDPISEHNRLYWYRQTLGQGPEFLTYFQNEAQLEKSRLLSDRFSAERPKGSFSTLEIQRTEQGDSAMYLCASSFGRGAQETQYFGPGTRLLVL.

The rearrangement joins TRBV3-1 to TRBJ2-1, with 8 bases fitting TRBD2. Germline assignment: CDR1 LGHDT and CDR2 YNNKEL (reference sequence). This CDR3 is built from 12 residues. The V and J ends lost 5 bases and 9 bases, in that order; junction bases with no gene match: 3. The CDR3 coding sequence is TGTGCCAGCAGCGCGCTAGCGGGTGAGCAGTTCTTC. It codes for CASSALAGEQFF.

This clonotype was observed at least ten times. The V call is TRBV29-1, the J call TRBJ1-3; the D is unclear. Trimming took off 3 bases at V and 7 bases at J, with 7 bases between the two ends. The CDR3 extends over 11 amino acids. Germline V gives CDR1 SQVTM, CDR2 ANQGSEA. CDR3 coding DNA: TGCAGCGTTGAGGGTTGGAACACCATATATTTT. This gives the protein CSVEGWNTIYF.

This rearrangement joins TRBV11-2 to TRBJ2-3; D tentatively reads TRBD1 or TRBD2 (5 bases each). Per the germline V gene, CDR1 is SGHAT and CDR2 is FQNNGV. V was shortened by 4 bases and J by 3 bases, with 20 bases between the two germline ends. The CDR3 is 17 amino acids. CDR3 residues: CASSWGLWGAETDTQYF. The CDR3 DNA is TGTGCCAGCAGCTGGGGGTTGTGGGGCGCGGAGACAGATACGCAGTATTTT.

This clonotype was seen repeatedly, ten times or more. The chain uses TRBV7-9 and TRBJ2-5; D may match TRBD1 or TRBD2 (5 bases each). There are 15 residues in the CDR3. V was shortened by 5 bases and J by 5 bases, with 18 bases between the two germline ends. In germline, CDR1 is SEHNR, CDR2 FQNEAQ (reference sequence). The CDR3 nucleotides read TGTGCCAGCAGCCCCCAGTCGGGACCCGGCGAGACCCAGTACTTC. Its protein is CASSPQSGPGETQYF. Combining the CDR3 with reference TRBV7-9 and TRBJ2-5 gives the whole variable domain DTGVSQNPRHKITKRGQNVTFRCDPISEHNRLYWYRQTLGQGPEFLTYFQNEAQLEKSRLLSDRFSAERPKGSFSTLEIQRTEQGDSAMYLCASSPQSGPGETQYFGPGTRLLVL.